The rows below give T cell receptor beta chains drawn from one sample of a study of shared T cell receptors in the human thymus. The method was immunoSEQ multiplex PCR; TCRdb's version includes in-frame clones alone and lacks a portion of them. The repertoire holds more than 300,000 clones, with approximately 95% as singletons. Source material: thymocytes. All receptors come from a human donor. Both conserved end residues are part of each CDR3. A D gene is named only where the DNA matches it firmly.

V: TRBV15
J: TRBJ2-5
D: .
CDR3: CATSIKELRETQYF
DNA: TGTGCCACCAGCATAAAAGAACTTCGAGAGACCCAGTACTTC

V: TRBV25-1
J: TRBJ2-3
D: TRBD1
CDR3: CATGTGGTDTQYF
DNA: TGTGCCACCGGGACAGGAGGTACAGATACGCAGTATTTT

V: TRBV27
J: TRBJ2-7
D: TRBD1
CDR3: CASSHRDSSYEQYF
DNA: TGTGCCAGCAGCCATAGGGACAGTTCCTACGAGCAGTACTTC

V: TRBV28
J: TRBJ1-5
D: .
CDR3: CASSFLRSSNQPQHF
DNA: TGTGCCAGCAGTTTTTTACGGTCAAGCAATCAGCCCCAGCATTTT

V: TRBV6-5
J: TRBJ2-7
D: .
CDR3: CASSSPFKGQYF
DNA: TGTGCCAGCAGTTCCCCGTTTAAGGGGCAGTACTTC

V: TRBV9
J: TRBJ1-1
D: TRBD1
CDR3: CASSAPGGEEWNTEAFF
DNA: TGTGCCAGCAGCGCCCCAGGGGGCGAGGAATGGAACACTGAAGCTTTCTTT

V: TRBV6-4
J: TRBJ2-7
D: .
CDR3: CASSDRGPRGREQYF
DNA: TGTGCCAGCAGTGACCGAGGACCCAGGGGTCGGGAGCAGTACTTC

V: TRBV28
J: TRBJ2-1
D: .
CDR3: CASTPPLYNEQFF
DNA: TGTGCCAGCACCCCCCCCCTCTACAATGAGCAGTTCTTC

V: TRBV27
J: TRBJ2-3
D: TRBD1
CDR3: CASSFETPAGGTQYF
DNA: TGTGCCAGCAGTTTCGAGACTCCGGCAGGGGGTACGCAGTATTTT

V: TRBV27
J: TRBJ1-1
D: .
CDR3: CASRSGGAFF
DNA: TGTGCCAGCAGGTCGGGAGGAGCTTTCTTT

V: TRBV6-5
J: TRBJ1-5
D: .
CDR3: CASSYAGLQPQHF
DNA: TGTGCCAGCAGTTACGCTGGGTTGCAGCCCCAGCATTTT

V: TRBV27
J: TRBJ2-1
D: .
CDR3: CASGWGAGTYNEQFF
DNA: TGTGCCAGCGGCTGGGGGGCGGGCACCTACAATGAGCAGTTCTTC

V: TRBV5-3
J: TRBJ2-7
D: .
CDR3: CARPRRGEQYF
DNA: TGTGCCAGACCCCGTCGCGGGGAGCAGTACTTC

V: TRBV7-9
J: TRBJ2-6
D: .
CDR3: CASSAFIRSGANVLTF
DNA: TGTGCCAGCAGCGCCTTTATTCGATCTGGGGCCAACGTCCTGACTTTC